A single sample is the source of the 11 T cell receptor beta chains below, sequenced in a study of CD8 T cells in ankylosing spondylitis. Study conclusions and caveats: What appeared characteristic of ankylosing spondylitis blood was a TCR beta motif of fewer than ten highly homologous variants.

TCRdb processed the 5' RACE reads anew with MiXCR; each CDR3 protein has one entry. This sample has just under 550,000 distinct CDR3 sequences, with roughly 13% found just once. Antigens of these TCRs are unknown. The sequencing sample was made of blood, either unsorted or a sorted T cell fraction (not recorded which). The receptors derive from a male donor with ankylosing spondylitis.

The sample holds a few counts of this clonotype. The chain carries TRBV7-2 and TRBJ2-7; 9 bases fit TRBD2. This CDR3 contains 15 residues. CDR1 and CDR2 from the germline V gene are SGHTA and FQGNSA. Unmatched junction bases numbered 10, after V lost 7 bases and J lost 3 bases. CDR3 sequence reads: CASIQGLAGYYEQYF. DNA for the CDR3: TGTGCCAGCATCCAAGGGCTAGCGGGGTACTACGAGCAGTACTTC.

This clonotype was picked up a small number of times. The V and J genes are TRBV9 and TRBJ2-2; D is perhaps TRBD2 (5 bases). The germline V and J ends were trimmed by 0 bases and 2 bases, with 11 bases remaining between them. CDR1 and CDR2 (germline): SGDLS, YYNGEE. The CDR3 has 16 amino acids. CDR3 bases: TGTGCCAGCAGCGTAGCTTCGGGGAGAAACACCGGGGAGCTGTTTTTT. Its protein product is CASSVASGRNTGELFF.

Many counts were recorded for this clonotype. The chain uses TRBV10-3 and TRBJ1-1; unclear D gene. There are 13 residues in the CDR3. V gave up 11 bases and J gave up 6 bases, with 19 bases separating them. Germline V gene sequence: CDR1 ENHRY, CDR2 SYGVKD. CDR3 residues: CAARGRDQAEAFF. Written as DNA, the CDR3 is TGTGCCGCCCGAGGGAGGGATCAGGCTGAAGCTTTCTTT.

The chain couples TRBV29-1 to TRBJ2-3; D is ambiguous. V lost 1 base and J lost 2, with 10 bases in between. Germline V lookup: CDR1 SQVTM, CDR2 ANQGSEA. The CDR3 runs 14 residues. The CDR3 sequence: CSVEGTENTDTQYF. The CDR3 DNA follows: TGCAGCGTTGAAGGGACGGAAAACACAGATACGCAGTATTTT.

This chain connects TRBV6-1 to TRBJ1-3; 7 bases line up with TRBD1. Germline values: CDR1 MNHNS, CDR2 SASEGT. The CDR3 contains 14 residues. V shed 10 bases, J shed 4 bases, and the junction held 10 bases outside the gene matches. In nucleotides, the CDR3 is TGTGCCACCGATACAGGGGTCGAAGGAAACACCATATATTTT. Protein product: CATDTGVEGNTIYF.

This clonotype has a handful of counts. J is TRBJ1-1 and V is TRBV20-1, with 10 bases lining up with TRBD1. V gave up 3 bases and J gave up 3 bases; unmatched junction bases: 7. In germline, CDR1 is DFQATT, CDR2 SNEGSKA (reference sequence). The CDR3 has 15 residues. The CDR3 nucleotides read TGCAGTGCTAGCTCACCTGACAGGGGGCACACTGAAGCTTTCTTT. Translation gives CSASSPDRGHTEAFF.

The rearrangement uses TRBV2 and TRBJ2-7; 11 nucleotides agree with TRBD2. The ends lost 7 bases at V and 5 bases at J; junction bases unmatched: 13. Germline V gene sequence: CDR1 SNHLY, CDR2 FYNNEI. The CDR3 has 16 amino acids. The CDR3 region has the DNA TGTGCCAGCAAACCGGGACTAGCGGAGATGTCCGACGAGCAGTACTTC. As protein: CASKPGLAEMSDEQYF.

The table lists this clonotype with a few counts. The chain's CDR3 is CSGGGRVIVDEQFF. The CDR3 nucleotides read TGCAGCGGAGGCGGTAGGGTAATTGTCGATGAGCAGTTCTTC. This rearrangement joins TRBV29-1 to TRBJ2-1; no definite D call. This CDR3 is 14 amino acids long. The V and J ends lost 7 bases and 8 bases respectively, with 21 bases between them. Per the germline V gene, CDR1 is SQVTM and CDR2 is ANQGSEA.

This chain connects TRBV7-9 to TRBJ2-3, with D tentatively TRBD2 (6 bases). The V and J ends lost 3 bases and 14 bases respectively, with 12 bases between them. This CDR3 region has 11 residues. The germline V gene has CDR1 SEHNR and CDR2 FQNEAQ (reference sequence). The CDR3 sequence is CASSFLGLSYF. Written as DNA, the CDR3 is TGTGCCAGCAGCTTCCTGGGACTTTCGTATTTT.

In its sample, this clonotype was seen a few times. J is TRBJ1-2 and V is TRBV27; D unclear. The CDR3 contains 14 residues. V was cut by 5 bases and J by 3 bases, with 13 bases left in between. In germline, CDR1 is MNHEY, CDR2 SMNVEV (reference sequence). This CDR3 is CASSPKWADYGYTF. CDR3 nucleotide sequence: TGTGCCAGCAGTCCCAAATGGGCTGACTATGGCTACACCTTC.

This clonotype was observed a handful of times. The rearrangement joins TRBV3-1 to TRBJ1-4; 7 bases are a match to TRBD1. V gave up 5 bases and J gave up 6 bases; unmatched junction bases: 9. This CDR3 comprises 15 residues. Germline values: CDR1 LGHDT, CDR2 YNNKEL (reference sequence). CDR3 protein: CASSSPDRPDEKLFF. As DNA, the CDR3 is TGTGCCAGCAGCTCCCCGGACAGGCCCGATGAAAAACTGTTTTTT.